These 16 T cell receptor beta chains came from one sample sequenced in a study of blood T cell repertoires in COVID-19. The method was immunoSEQ multiplex PCR; TCRdb's version includes in-frame clones alone and lacks a portion of them. The sample lists a few hundred thousand clones; 70% to 90% were seen once. Source material: peripheral blood. These TCRs come from a woman in her forties or fifties who had recovered from COVID-19.

The chain is built from TRBV15 and TRBJ1-5; a possible D gene is TRBD1 (5 bases). The CDR3 extends over 14 amino acids. Germline values: CDR1 LNHNV, CDR2 YYDKDF (reference sequence). Trimming cost V 1 base and J 6 bases, with 10 bases left between them. CDR3 residues: CATSRVGAVQPQHF. The CDR3 DNA reads as TGTGCCACCAGCAGAGTTGGGGCCGTTCAGCCCCAGCATTTT.

This clone was seen a single time. This CDR3 is also generated by other DNA sequences in the sample. The chain is built from TRBV7-8 and TRBJ1-4, with 9 bases matching TRBD1. Trimming removed 6 bases from V and 5 bases from J; junction bases left unmatched: 10. CDR1 and CDR2 (germline): SGHVS, FQNEAQ. The CDR3 loop spans 16 amino acids. CDR3 nucleotides: TGTGCCAGCAGTTTGGCCCCGACAGGGGGGAATGAAAAACTGTTTTTT. This translates into CASSLAPTGGNEKLFF.

The rearrangement uses TRBV5-1 and TRBJ2-7; TRBD1 might be the D (5 bases). The V end lost 0 bases, the J end lost 8 bases, and 12 bases lay between the germline ends. The CDR3 extends over 13 amino acids. Germline V gene data show CDR1 as SGHRS and CDR2 as YFSETQ. The CDR3 loop reads CASSLDPQGQQYF. CDR3 nucleotides: TGCGCCAGCAGCTTGGACCCCCAGGGCCAGCAGTACTTC. The variable domain in full, completed from reference TRBV5-1 and TRBJ2-7, reads KAGVTQTPRYLIKTRGQQVTLSCSPISGHRSVSWYQQTPGQGLQFLFEYFSETQRNKGNFPGRFSGRQFSNSRSEMNVSTLELGDSALYLCASSLDPQGQQYFGPGTRLTVT.

This rearrangement joins TRBV11-3 to TRBJ1-1; D gene unclear. V was shortened by 1 base and J by 8 bases, with 8 bases between the two germline ends. The CDR3 has 12 amino acids. Germline assignment: CDR1 SGHNT and CDR2 YENEEA. The CDR3 bases are TGTGCCAGCAGCTTAGGCCCCGGGGAAGCTTTCTTT. This sequence encodes CASSLGPGEAFF.

This clone was seen only once. The chain joins TRBV7-9 to TRBJ1-1, with 7 bases matching TRBD1. The germline V gene has CDR1 SEHNR and CDR2 FQNEAQ (reference sequence). The CDR3 sequence is 17 residues long. With 5 bases clipped from V and 0 bases from J, the junction kept 12 bases outside the gene matches. The CDR3 coding sequence is TGTGCCAGCAGCCCAAGGCGGGGACAGTTGATGAACACTGAAGCTTTCTTT. Its translation: CASSPRRGQLMNTEAFF.

The chain couples TRBV7-8 to TRBJ2-5, with 8 bases aligning to TRBD1. The CDR3 runs 15 residues. V was clipped by 4 bases and J by 3 bases; unmatched bases: 7. Per the germline V gene, CDR1 is SGHVS and CDR2 is FQNEAQ. For the CDR3, the DNA is TGTGCCAGCAGCTACAGGGGGACGGGAGAAGAGACCCAGTACTTC. It translates to CASSYRGTGEETQYF.

The chain joins TRBV4-3 to TRBJ2-3, with D possibly being TRBD1 (7 bases). The CDR3 is 16 amino acids. Germline CDR1 LGHNA, CDR2 YSLEER. Deletions cut 2 bases from V and 2 bases from J, with 14 bases between. The CDR3 reads CASSQRGRGATDTQYF. The CDR3 DNA sequence: TGCGCCAGCAGCCAAAGAGGCAGGGGGGCCACAGATACGCAGTATTTT.

Written as DNA, the CDR3 is TGTGCCAGCGGATCAGGGGCCCAAAACACTGAAGCTTTCTTT. This encodes CASGSGAQNTEAFF. The J gene is TRBJ1-1, the V gene TRBV2; D is possibly TRBD1 (6 bases). Germline assignment: CDR1 SNHLY and CDR2 FYNNEI. This CDR3 has 14 amino acids. The V gene lost 8 bases and the J gene lost 2 bases, with 15 bases spanning the gap.

The chain couples TRBV19 to TRBJ2-7; 9 bases agree with TRBD1. The CDR3 extends over 15 amino acids. The germline V gene has CDR1 LNHDA and CDR2 SQIVND (reference sequence). The ends lost 1 base at V and 3 bases at J; junction bases unmatched: 4. The CDR3 here is CASSIAGQGYYEQYF. As DNA, the CDR3 is TGTGCCAGTAGTATAGCGGGACAGGGATACTACGAGCAGTACTTC.

This chain joins TRBV9 and TRBJ2-1; 9 bases line up with TRBD2. The germline CDR1 and CDR2 sequences are SGDLS and YYNGEE. Trimming at V came to 2 bases and at J to 6 bases, leaving 9 bases not matched to a gene. This CDR3 has 16 residues. Here the CDR3 reads CASSVRNEGLANEQFF. For the CDR3, the DNA is TGTGCCAGCAGCGTTCGCAACGAGGGACTAGCCAATGAGCAGTTCTTC.

This chain joins TRBV9 and TRBJ2-7, with 7 nucleotides matching TRBD2. V lost 0 bases to trimming and J lost 3 bases; unmatched junction nucleotides: 9. The CDR3 consists of 16 residues. CDR1 is SGDLS, CDR2 YYNGEE, per germline. CDR3 amino acids: CASSVAGQGGHYEQYF. The CDR3 DNA follows: TGTGCCAGCAGCGTAGCTGGGCAGGGAGGGCACTACGAGCAGTACTTC.

J is TRBJ1-6 and V is TRBV10-3; TRBD1 matches at 7 bases. The J segment lost 10 bases and the V segment lost 7 bases, leaving 7 bases of the junction unmatched. Germline CDR1 ENHRY, CDR2 SYGVKD. There are 13 residues in the CDR3. CDR3 sequence reads: CAITQGLESPLHF. CDR3 coding DNA: TGTGCCATCACACAGGGGTTAGAATCACCCCTCCACTTT.

The V call is TRBV30, the J call TRBJ2-5; TRBD1 aligns across 8 bases. The CDR3 loop spans 14 amino acids. Losses at the gene ends were 4 bases for V and 5 bases for J; bases not matched to a gene: 9. Germline V gene sequence: CDR1 GTSNPN, CDR2 SVGIG (reference sequence). CDR3 loop: CAWTRTGRGETQYF. The DNA of the CDR3 is TGTGCCTGGACTAGGACAGGGCGTGGGGAGACCCAGTACTTC.

The rearrangement uses TRBV29-1 and TRBJ1-4; D might be TRBD1 (5 bases). Germline CDR1 reads SQVTM; CDR2 reads ANQGSEA. V dropped 7 bases and J dropped 7 bases, with 10 bases sitting between them. The CDR3 loop spans 11 amino acids. CDR3 DNA: TGCAGCGGCGTCAGGGCTGAAAAACTGTTTTTT. This encodes CSGVRAEKLFF.

As for this clone: Because it lacks the conserved phenylalanine or tryptophan at the end, this CDR3 is likely a read error. The chain couples TRBV28 to TRBJ1-2; D may be TRBD1 (5 bases). Trimming shortened V by 5 bases and J by 3 bases, and 10 bases separated the two germline ends. There are 13 residues in the CDR3. Germline CDR1 is MDHEN and CDR2 is SYDVKM. The CDR3 bases are TGTGCCAGCAGTCCCCCAGGGTACTATGGCTACACCCTC. Residues: CASSPPGYYGYTL.

This clone appeared once. This chain connects TRBV19 to TRBJ1-5; the D gene is possibly TRBD1 (6 bases). Looked up from germline, CDR1 is LNHDA and CDR2 is SQIVND (reference sequence). Trimming stripped 5 bases from V and 4 bases from J, with 9 bases between. The CDR3 has 13 residues. The CDR3 is CASSQGINQPQHF. The CDR3 bases are TGTGCCAGTAGTCAGGGGATTAATCAGCCCCAGCATTTT.